The 8 T cell receptor beta chains below all came from one sample that was sequenced in a study of cytomegalovirus exposure and HLA in healthy donors. The primer mix had 60 Vbeta and 13 Jbeta primers. This table comes from immunoSEQ multiplex PCR, and its TCRdb copy is limited to in-frame clones, with some not included. Among under 200,000 clones listed, around 68% were seen once. Sequenced input: PBMCs. The receptors shown here come from a girl aged 5-17 years in good health and CMV-seronegative.

The chain links TRBV10-3 to TRBJ2-3; 8 positions match TRBD2. The V and J ends lost 10 bases and 2 bases, in that order; junction bases with no gene match: 14. Germline V gene sequence: CDR1 ENHRY, CDR2 SYGVKD. The CDR3 extends over 16 amino acids. CDR3 nucleotides: TGTGCCAGCGAAAGCGGGGGCAAGGTCATCACAGATACGCAGTATTTT. Amino acid sequence: CASESGGKVITDTQYF.

The CDR3 nucleotides are TGTGCCAGCAGTGAAGACTCACAGGGGGCTAGTAGGATCGAAGCTTTCTTT. Its translation is CASSEDSQGASRIEAFF. J is TRBJ1-1 and V is TRBV6-1; 9 positions match TRBD1. Germline CDR1 MNHNS, CDR2 SASEGT. The J segment lost 8 bases and the V segment lost 1 base, leaving 14 bases of the junction unmatched. There are 17 residues in the CDR3.

Here the CDR3 DNA reads TGCGCCAGCAGCCCTCTGCCGGAGTCTTCTGGAAACACCATATATTTT. It codes for CASSPLPESSGNTIYF. The chain carries TRBV5-1 and TRBJ1-3; D call uncertain. CDR1 is SGHRS, CDR2 YFSETQ, per germline. Trimming shortened V by 4 bases and J by 1 base, and 15 bases separated the two germline ends. The CDR3 runs to 16 residues. The variable domain in full, with the rest retrieved from reference TRBV5-1 and TRBJ1-3, is KAGVTQTPRYLIKTRGQQVTLSCSPISGHRSVSWYQQTPGQGLQFLFEYFSETQRNKGNFPGRFSGRQFSNSRSEMNVSTLELGDSALYLCASSPLPESSGNTIYFGEGSWLTVV.

This chain uses TRBV19 with TRBJ1-5, with D possibly TRBD1 on 6 matching bases. CDR3 size: 15 residues. The V end was cut by 4 bases, the J end by 5 bases, with 15 bases between. In germline, CDR1 is LNHDA, CDR2 SQIVND (reference sequence). The chain's CDR3 is CASSNTGKGYQPQHF. CDR3 nucleotide sequence: TGTGCCAGTAGTAATACAGGGAAGGGGTATCAGCCCCAGCATTTT. The entire variable domain, with the rest obtained from reference TRBV19 and TRBJ1-5, is as follows: DGGITQSPKYLFRKEGQNVTLSCEQNLNHDAMYWYRQDPGQGLRLIYYSQIVNDFQKGDIAEGYSVSREKKESFPLTVTSAQKNPTAFYLCASSNTGKGYQPQHFGDGTRLSIL.

The chain employs TRBV2 and TRBJ1-4; no reliable D call. Germline assignment: CDR1 SNHLY and CDR2 FYNNEI. Trimming removed 7 bases at V and 0 bases at J, with 12 bases between. This CDR3 comprises 15 residues. The CDR3 region is CASMESRSTNEKLFF. The CDR3 bases are TGTGCCAGCATGGAGTCGCGGTCAACTAATGAAAAACTGTTTTTT. Variable domain in full (rest from reference TRBV2 and TRBJ1-4): EPEVTQTPSHQVTQMGQEVILRCVPISNHLYFYWYRQILGQKVEFLVSFYNNEISEKSEIFDDQFSVERPDGSNFTLKIRSTKLEDSAMYFCASMESRSTNEKLFFGSGTQLSVL.

This chain connects TRBV29-1 to TRBJ2-7; possible D gene TRBD2, 7 bases. This CDR3 has 13 residues. Between the trimmed V and J ends, which lost 7 bases and 3 bases, there was a span of 16 bases. Germline values: CDR1 SQVTM, CDR2 ANQGSEA. The CDR3 reads CSAEGGADYEQYF. The CDR3, as DNA: TGCAGCGCGGAGGGGGGGGCCGACTACGAGCAGTACTTC.

This chain uses TRBV18 with TRBJ1-5; D gene uncertain. Germline CDR1 and CDR2: KGHSH and LQKENI. V lost 3 bases and J lost 0, with 12 bases in between. This CDR3 region has 16 residues. The CDR3 is CASSPVAENSNQPQHF. The CDR3 DNA follows: TGTGCCAGCTCACCTGTAGCCGAAAATAGCAATCAGCCCCAGCATTTT.

This clone was detected a few times. This chain links TRBV4-1 with TRBJ2-1, with D hard to call. Germline CDR1 is MGHRA and CDR2 is YSYEKL. This CDR3 is built from 13 residues. V shed 1 base and J shed 4 bases, with 5 bases lying between them. As DNA, the CDR3 is TGCGCCAGCAGCCAAGGCAGTTACAATGAGCAGTTCTTC. Its protein product is CASSQGSYNEQFF.